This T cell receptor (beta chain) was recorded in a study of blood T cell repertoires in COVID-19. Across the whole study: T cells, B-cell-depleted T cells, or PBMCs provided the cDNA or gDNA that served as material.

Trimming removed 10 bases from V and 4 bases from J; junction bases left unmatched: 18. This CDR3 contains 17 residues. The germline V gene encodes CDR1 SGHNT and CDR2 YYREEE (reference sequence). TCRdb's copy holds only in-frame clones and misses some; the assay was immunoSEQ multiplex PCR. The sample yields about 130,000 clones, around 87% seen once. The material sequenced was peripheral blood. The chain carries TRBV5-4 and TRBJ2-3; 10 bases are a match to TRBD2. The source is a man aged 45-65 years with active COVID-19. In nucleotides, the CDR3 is TGTGCCGGCCAGCGGGGGGGCACGACGTCAGCGGCAGATACGCAGTATTTT. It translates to CAGQRGGTTSAADTQYF.